This T cell receptor beta chain was sequenced for a study of blood T cell repertoires in COVID-19. Background on the study: PBMCs, B-cell-depleted T cells, or T cells provided the cDNA or gDNA that made up the material.

Authors' methods: Reference gene primer amplification gave nucleated cell count estimates. The data were produced by immunoSEQ multiplex PCR, yet TCRdb's version contains in-frame clones alone and is incomplete. From that table come the V and J calls and clone size; the DNA was used to work out D and trimming. The sample lists under 250,000 clones, approximately 80% occurring once. Germline V gene sequence: CDR1 SGHTA, CDR2 FQGTGA. Trimming at V came to 4 bases and at J to 7 bases, leaving 8 bases not matched to a gene. The CDR3 loop spans 15 amino acids. The chain combines TRBV7-3 with TRBJ2-1; TRBD2 matches at 9 bases. This TCR derives from a woman under 30 with acute or convalescent COVID-19. The sample consisted of peripheral blood. The CDR3 nucleotides are TGTGCCAGCAGCTACCTGGCTAGCGGGATAAATGAGCAGTTCTTC. As protein: CASSYLASGINEQFF.